A single sample is the source of the 4 T cell receptor beta chains below, sequenced in a study of technical replicates of blood from a few donors. Produced via immunoSEQ multiplex PCR; TCRdb's table is partial and in-frame only. The sample comprises 79,000 or so clones, about 90% of which are singletons, and about 0.4% rests with the top ten. Sequencing was done on a sample of T cells isolated from PBMCs. These receptors were collected from a human donor in good health.

The chain has TRBV11-2 and TRBJ2-6; D is perhaps TRBD1 (6 bases). Trimming left V 5 bases short and J 4 bases short, with 15 bases between. This CDR3 has 16 amino acids. Germline CDR1 SGHAT, CDR2 FQNNGV. CDR3 nucleotide sequence: TGTGCCAGCAGCCACCCTACAGGGAAGGGGGCCAACGTCCTGACTTTC. As protein: CASSHPTGKGANVLTF. The complete variable domain, with remaining parts taken from reference TRBV11-2 and TRBJ2-6, reads EAGVAQSPRYKIIEKRQSVAFWCNPISGHATLYWYQQILGQGPKLLIQFQNNGVVDDSQLPKDRFSAERLKGVDSTLKIQPAKLEDSAVYLCASSHPTGKGANVLTFGAGSRLTVL.

This sequence joins TRBV28 and TRBJ2-7; D is perhaps TRBD2 (6 bases). V lost 3 bases and J 2 bases, leaving 8 bases between the germline ends. The germline V gene has CDR1 MDHEN and CDR2 SYDVKM. CDR3 length: 13 residues. The DNA for the CDR3 is TGTGCCAGCAGTTTTGGCGGGACCTACGAGCAGTACTTC. Translating gives CASSFGGTYEQYF.

The V gene is TRBV27, the J gene TRBJ2-7, with a possible D match to TRBD1 (6 bases). The germline CDR1 and CDR2 sequences are MNHEY and SMNVEV (reference sequence). The CDR3 extends over 14 amino acids. The V end lost 5 bases, the J end lost 2 bases, and 13 bases lay between the germline ends. The CDR3 spells CASSSRQAAYEQYF. As DNA, the CDR3 is TGTGCCAGCAGTAGTAGACAGGCCGCCTACGAGCAGTACTTC.

J is TRBJ2-7 and V is TRBV4-2; D gene uncertain. V was pared by 0 bases and J by 5 bases, with 8 bases between. This CDR3 is 13 amino acids long. Germline lookup yields CDR1 LGHNA and CDR2 YNFKEQ. The DNA for the CDR3 is TGTGCCAGCAGCCAAGAGCTAGTCCACGAGCAGTACTTC. Its protein is CASSQELVHEQYF.